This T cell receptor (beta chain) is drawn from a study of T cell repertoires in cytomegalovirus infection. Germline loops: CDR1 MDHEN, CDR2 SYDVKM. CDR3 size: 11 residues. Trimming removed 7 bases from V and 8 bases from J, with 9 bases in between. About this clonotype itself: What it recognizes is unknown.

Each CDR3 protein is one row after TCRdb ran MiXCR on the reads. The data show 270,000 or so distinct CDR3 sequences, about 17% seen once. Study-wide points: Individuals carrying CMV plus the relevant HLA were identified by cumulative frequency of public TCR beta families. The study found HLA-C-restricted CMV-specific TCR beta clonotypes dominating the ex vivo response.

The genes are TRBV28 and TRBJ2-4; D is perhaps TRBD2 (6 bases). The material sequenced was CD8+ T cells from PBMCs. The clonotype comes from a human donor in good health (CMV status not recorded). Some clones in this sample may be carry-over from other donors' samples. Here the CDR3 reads CASTWGDIQYF. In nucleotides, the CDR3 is TGTGCCAGCACTTGGGGGGACATTCAGTACTTC.